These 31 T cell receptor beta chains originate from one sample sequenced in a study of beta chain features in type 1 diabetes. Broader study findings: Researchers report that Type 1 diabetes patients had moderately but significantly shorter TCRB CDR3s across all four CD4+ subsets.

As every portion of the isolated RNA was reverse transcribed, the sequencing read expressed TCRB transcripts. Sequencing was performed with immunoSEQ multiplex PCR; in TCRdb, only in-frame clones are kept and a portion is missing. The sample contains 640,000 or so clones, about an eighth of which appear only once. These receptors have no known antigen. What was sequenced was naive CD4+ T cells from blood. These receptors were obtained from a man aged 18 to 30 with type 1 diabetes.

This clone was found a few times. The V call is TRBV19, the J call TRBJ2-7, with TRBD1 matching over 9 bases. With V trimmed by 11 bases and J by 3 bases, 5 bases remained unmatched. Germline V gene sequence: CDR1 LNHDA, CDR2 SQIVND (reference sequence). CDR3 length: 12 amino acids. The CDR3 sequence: CACSGQGYEQYF. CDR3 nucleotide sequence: TGTGCCTGTTCGGGACAGGGCTACGAGCAGTACTTC. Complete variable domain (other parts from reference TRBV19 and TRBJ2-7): DGGITQSPKYLFRKEGQNVTLSCEQNLNHDAMYWYRQDPGQGLRLIYYSQIVNDFQKGDIAEGYSVSREKKESFPLTVTSAQKNPTAFYLCACSGQGYEQYFGPGTRLTVT.

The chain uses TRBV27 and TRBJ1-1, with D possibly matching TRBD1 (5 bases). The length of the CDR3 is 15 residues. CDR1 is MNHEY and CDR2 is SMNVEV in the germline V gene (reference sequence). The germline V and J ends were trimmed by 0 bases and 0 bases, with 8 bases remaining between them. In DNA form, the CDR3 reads TGTGCCAGCAGTTTATCGTCAGGGATGAACACTGAAGCTTTCTTT. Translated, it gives CASSLSSGMNTEAFF.

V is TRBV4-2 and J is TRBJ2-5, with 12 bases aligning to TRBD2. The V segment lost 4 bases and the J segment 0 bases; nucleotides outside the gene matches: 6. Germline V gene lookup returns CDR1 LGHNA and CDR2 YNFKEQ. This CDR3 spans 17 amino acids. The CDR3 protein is CASSRDGTSGYQETQYF. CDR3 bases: TGTGCCAGCAGCCGAGACGGGACTAGCGGGTACCAAGAGACCCAGTACTTC.

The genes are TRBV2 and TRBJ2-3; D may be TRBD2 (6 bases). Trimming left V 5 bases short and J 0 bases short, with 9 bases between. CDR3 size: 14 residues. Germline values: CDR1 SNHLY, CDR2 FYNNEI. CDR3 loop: CASSPGSSTDTQYF. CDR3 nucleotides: TGTGCCAGCAGTCCCGGGAGTAGCACAGATACGCAGTATTTT.

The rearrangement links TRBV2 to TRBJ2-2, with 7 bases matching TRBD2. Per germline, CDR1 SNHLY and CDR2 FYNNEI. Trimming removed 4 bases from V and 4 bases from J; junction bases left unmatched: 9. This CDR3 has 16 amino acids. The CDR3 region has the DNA TGTGCCAGCAGTGGTGGCGGGGGAGCGATCACCGGGGAGCTGTTTTTT. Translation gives CASSGGGGAITGELFF.

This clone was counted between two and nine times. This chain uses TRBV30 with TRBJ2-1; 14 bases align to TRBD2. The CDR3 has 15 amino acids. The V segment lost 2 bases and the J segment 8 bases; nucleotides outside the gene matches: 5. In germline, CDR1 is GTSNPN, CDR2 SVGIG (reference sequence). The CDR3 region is CAWSRGTSGGYEQFF. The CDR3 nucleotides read TGTGCCTGGAGTAGAGGGACTAGCGGGGGTTATGAGCAGTTCTTC.

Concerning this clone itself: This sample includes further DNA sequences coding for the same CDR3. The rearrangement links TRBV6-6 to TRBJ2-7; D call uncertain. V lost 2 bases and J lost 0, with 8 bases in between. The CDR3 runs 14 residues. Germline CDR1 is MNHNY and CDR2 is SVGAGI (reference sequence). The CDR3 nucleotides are TGTGCCAGCAGTTACGAAGGCGTCTCCTACGAGCAGTACTTC. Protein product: CASSYEGVSYEQYF.

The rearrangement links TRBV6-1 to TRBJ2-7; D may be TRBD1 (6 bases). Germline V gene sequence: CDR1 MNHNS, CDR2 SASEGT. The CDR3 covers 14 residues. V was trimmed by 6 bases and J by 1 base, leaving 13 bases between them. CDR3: CASREVGTSYEQYF. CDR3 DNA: TGTGCCAGCAGGGAGGTCGGGACATCCTACGAGCAGTACTTC.

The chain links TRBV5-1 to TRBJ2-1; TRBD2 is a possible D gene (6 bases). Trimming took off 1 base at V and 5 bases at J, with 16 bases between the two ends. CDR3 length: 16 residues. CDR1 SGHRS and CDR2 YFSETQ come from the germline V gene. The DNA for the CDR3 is TGCGCCAGCAGCTTGCCGAGGTCGGAGGGAGACAATGAGCAGTTCTTC. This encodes CASSLPRSEGDNEQFF. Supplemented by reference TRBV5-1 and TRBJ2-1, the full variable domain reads KAGVTQTPRYLIKTRGQQVTLSCSPISGHRSVSWYQQTPGQGLQFLFEYFSETQRNKGNFPGRFSGRQFSNSRSEMNVSTLELGDSALYLCASSLPRSEGDNEQFFGPGTRLTVL.

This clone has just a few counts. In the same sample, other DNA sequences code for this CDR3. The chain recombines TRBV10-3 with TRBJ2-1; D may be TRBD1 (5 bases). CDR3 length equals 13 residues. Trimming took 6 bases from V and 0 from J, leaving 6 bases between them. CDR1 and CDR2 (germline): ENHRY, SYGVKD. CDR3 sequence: CAIRGDSYNEQFF. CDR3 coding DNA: TGTGCCATCAGAGGGGACTCCTACAATGAGCAGTTCTTC.

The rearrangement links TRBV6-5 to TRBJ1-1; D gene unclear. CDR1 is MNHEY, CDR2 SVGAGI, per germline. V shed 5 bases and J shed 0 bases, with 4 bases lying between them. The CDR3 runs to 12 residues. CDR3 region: CASSKMNTEAFF. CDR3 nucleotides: TGTGCCAGCAGTAAAATGAACACTGAAGCTTTCTTT.

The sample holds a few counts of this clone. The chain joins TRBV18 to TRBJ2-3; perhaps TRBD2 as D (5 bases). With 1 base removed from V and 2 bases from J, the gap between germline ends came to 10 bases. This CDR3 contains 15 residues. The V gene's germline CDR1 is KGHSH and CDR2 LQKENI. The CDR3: CASSPLRGDTDTQYF. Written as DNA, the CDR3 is TGTGCCAGCTCACCACTCCGGGGAGACACAGATACGCAGTATTTT.

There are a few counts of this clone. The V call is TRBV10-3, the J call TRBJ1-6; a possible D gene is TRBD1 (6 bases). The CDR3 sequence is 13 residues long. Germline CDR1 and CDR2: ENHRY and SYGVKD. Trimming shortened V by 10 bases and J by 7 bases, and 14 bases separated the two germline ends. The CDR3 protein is CATHRDGNSPLHF. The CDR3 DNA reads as TGTGCCACCCACAGGGATGGCAATTCACCCCTCCACTTT.

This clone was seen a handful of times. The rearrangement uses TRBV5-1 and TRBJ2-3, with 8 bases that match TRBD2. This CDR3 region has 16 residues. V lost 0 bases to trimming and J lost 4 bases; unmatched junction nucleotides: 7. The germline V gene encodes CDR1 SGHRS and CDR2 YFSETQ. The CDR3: CASSLDAASGPDTQYF. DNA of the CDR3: TGCGCCAGCAGCTTGGATGCGGCTAGCGGGCCAGATACGCAGTATTTT.

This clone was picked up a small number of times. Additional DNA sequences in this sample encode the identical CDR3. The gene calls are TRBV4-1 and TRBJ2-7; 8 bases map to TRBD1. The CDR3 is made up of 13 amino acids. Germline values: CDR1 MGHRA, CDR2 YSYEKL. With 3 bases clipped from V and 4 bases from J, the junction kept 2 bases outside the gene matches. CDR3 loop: CASSQDRAYEQYF. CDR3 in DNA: TGCGCCAGCAGCCAGGACAGGGCTTACGAGCAGTACTTC.

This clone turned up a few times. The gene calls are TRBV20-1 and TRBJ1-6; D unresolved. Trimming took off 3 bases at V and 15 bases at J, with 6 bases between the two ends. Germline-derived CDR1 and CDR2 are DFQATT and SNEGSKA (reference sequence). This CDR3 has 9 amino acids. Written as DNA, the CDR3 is TGCAGTGCTAGGCCCAACCTCCACTTT. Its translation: CSARPNLHF.

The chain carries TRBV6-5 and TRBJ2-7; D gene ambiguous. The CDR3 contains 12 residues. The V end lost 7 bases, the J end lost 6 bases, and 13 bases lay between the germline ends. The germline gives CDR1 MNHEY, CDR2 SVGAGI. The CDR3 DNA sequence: TGTGCCAGCACCAACCTGGCTTCCGAGCAGTACTTC. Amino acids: CASTNLASEQYF.

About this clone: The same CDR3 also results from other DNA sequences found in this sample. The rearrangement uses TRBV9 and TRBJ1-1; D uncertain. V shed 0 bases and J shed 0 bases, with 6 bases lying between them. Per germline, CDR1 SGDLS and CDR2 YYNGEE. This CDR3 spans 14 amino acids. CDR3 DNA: TGTGCCAGCAGCGTAGGTCCGATGAACACTGAAGCTTTCTTT. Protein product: CASSVGPMNTEAFF.

CDR3 nucleotides: TGTGCCAGCTCACCACACAGGGACTACGAGCAGTACTTC. Protein sequence: CASSPHRDYEQYF. V usage is TRBV18 and J usage is TRBJ2-7; maybe TRBD1 (6 bases). V was pared by 1 base and J by 3 bases, with 7 bases between. CDR1 and CDR2 (germline): KGHSH, LQKENI. This CDR3 is 13 amino acids long.

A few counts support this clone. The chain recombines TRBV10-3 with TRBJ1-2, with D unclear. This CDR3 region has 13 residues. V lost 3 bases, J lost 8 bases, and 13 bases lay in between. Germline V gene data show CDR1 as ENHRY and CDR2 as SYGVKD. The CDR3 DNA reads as TGTGCCATCAGTGACAGTTCCCAGGAGGGCTACACCTTC. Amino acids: CAISDSSQEGYTF.

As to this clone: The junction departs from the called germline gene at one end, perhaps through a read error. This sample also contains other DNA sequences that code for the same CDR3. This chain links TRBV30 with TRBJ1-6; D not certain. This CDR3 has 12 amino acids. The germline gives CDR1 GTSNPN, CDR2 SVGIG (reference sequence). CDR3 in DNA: TGCGCCTGGAGCCAAGGACGCCAACCCCTCCACTTT. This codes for CAWSQGRQPLHF.

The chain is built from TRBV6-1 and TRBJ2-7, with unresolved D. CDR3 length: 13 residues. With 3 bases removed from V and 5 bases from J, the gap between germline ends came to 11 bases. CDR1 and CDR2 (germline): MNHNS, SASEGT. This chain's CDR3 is CASSDNFRNEQYF. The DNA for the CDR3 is TGTGCCAGCAGTGATAATTTCCGGAACGAGCAGTACTTC.

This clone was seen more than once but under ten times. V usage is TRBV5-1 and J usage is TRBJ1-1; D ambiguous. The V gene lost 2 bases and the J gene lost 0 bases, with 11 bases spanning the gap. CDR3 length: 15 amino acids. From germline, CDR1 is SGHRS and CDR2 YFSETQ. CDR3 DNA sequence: TGCGCCAGCAGCTTATATGGAGGGTTGAACACTGAAGCTTTCTTT. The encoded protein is CASSLYGGLNTEAFF.

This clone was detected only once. This CDR3 is CASSDWTGGSPLHF. DNA for the CDR3: TGTGCCAGCAGTGATTGGACAGGGGGCTCACCCCTCCACTTT. The genes are TRBV2 and TRBJ1-6; 11 nucleotides align to TRBD1. J lost 10 bases, V lost 3 bases, and 2 bases had no gene match. CDR1 is SNHLY, CDR2 FYNNEI, per germline. CDR3 size: 14 residues.

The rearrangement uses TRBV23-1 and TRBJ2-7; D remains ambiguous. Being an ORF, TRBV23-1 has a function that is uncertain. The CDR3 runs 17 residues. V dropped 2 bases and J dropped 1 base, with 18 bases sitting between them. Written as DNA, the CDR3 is TGCGCCAGCAGTCAAATTTATAGGCCAGTACCATCCTACGAGCAGTACTTC. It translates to CASSQIYRPVPSYEQYF.

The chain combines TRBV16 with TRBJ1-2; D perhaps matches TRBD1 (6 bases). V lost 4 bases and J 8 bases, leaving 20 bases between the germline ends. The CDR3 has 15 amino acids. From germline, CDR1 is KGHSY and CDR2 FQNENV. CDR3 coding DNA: TGTGCCAGCAGCCCCAACTGGGGGGCCCCCGGAGGCTACACCTTC. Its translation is CASSPNWGAPGGYTF.

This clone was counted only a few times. The CDR3 loop reads CASSASSVAAPGTQYF. The CDR3 region has the DNA TGTGCCAGCAGTGCCTCCTCCGTGGCCGCGCCGGGGACCCAGTACTTC. This chain links TRBV2 with TRBJ2-5; D gene unclear. V was cut by 4 bases and J by 7 bases, with 22 bases left in between. CDR3 length equals 16 residues. Looked up from germline, CDR1 is SNHLY and CDR2 is FYNNEI.

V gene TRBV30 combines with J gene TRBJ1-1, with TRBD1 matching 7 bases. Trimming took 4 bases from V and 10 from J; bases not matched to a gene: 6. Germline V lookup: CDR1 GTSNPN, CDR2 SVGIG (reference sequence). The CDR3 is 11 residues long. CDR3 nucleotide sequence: TGTGCCTGGAACAGGGGCGACTTAGCTTTCTTT. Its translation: CAWNRGDLAFF.

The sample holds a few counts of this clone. The CDR3 DNA reads TGTGCCAGCAGAATAGGACAGCCCAATCAGCCCCAGCATTTT. Its protein product is CASRIGQPNQPQHF. The J gene is TRBJ1-5, the V gene TRBV6-5, with a weak D call TRBD1 (6 bases). Per germline, CDR1 MNHEY and CDR2 SVGAGI. Between the trimmed V and J ends, which lost 6 bases and 3 bases, there was a span of 12 bases. The length of the CDR3 is 14 residues.

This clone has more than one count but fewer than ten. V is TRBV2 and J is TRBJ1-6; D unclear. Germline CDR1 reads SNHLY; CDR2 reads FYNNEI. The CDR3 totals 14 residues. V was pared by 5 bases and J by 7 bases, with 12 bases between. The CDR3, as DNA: TGTGCCAGCAGTTCCACAATAGCGAATTCACCCCTCCACTTT. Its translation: CASSSTIANSPLHF.

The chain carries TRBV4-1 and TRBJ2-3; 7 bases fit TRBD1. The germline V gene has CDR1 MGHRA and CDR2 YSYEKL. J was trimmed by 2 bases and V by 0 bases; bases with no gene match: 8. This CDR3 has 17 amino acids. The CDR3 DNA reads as TGCGCCAGCAGCCAAGACCCCGACAGGGAGTACACAGATACGCAGTATTTT. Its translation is CASSQDPDREYTDTQYF.